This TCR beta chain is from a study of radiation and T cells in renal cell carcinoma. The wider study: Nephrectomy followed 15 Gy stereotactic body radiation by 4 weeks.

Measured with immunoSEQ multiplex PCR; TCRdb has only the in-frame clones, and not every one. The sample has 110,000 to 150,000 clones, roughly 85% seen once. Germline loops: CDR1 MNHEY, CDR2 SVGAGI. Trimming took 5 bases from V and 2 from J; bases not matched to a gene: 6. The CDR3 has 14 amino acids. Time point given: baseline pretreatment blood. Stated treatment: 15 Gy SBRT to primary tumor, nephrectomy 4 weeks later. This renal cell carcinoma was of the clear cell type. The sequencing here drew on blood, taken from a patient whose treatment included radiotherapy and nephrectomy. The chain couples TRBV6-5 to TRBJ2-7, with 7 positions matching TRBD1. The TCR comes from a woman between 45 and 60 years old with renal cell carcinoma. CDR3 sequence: CASSQGTAAYEQYF. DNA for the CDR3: TGTGCCAGCAGTCAAGGGACAGCCGCCTACGAGCAGTACTTC.